This TCR beta chain originates from a study of cytomegalovirus exposure and HLA in healthy donors (dated by TCRdb to 2015 to 2018). About the full investigation: According to an earlier analysis of around 600 of the donors, roughly 180 million T cells yielded roughly 100 million unique TCR beta sequences and 250 to 350 Gb of sequence data. The study aimed to test whether cataloging public T cell receptors could reveal signatures of past pathogen exposure. The number of donors typed differed by locus, with 629-630 for A, B, C, DRB1 and DQB1, approximately 500 for DQA1, under 610 for DPA1, and 400 to 490 for DPB1. Roughly 300 gigabases of sequencing data and approximately 91 million unique TCR sequences made up an early release that covered over 550 HLA-typed donors. The study used immunosequencing to profile the T cell repertoires of approximately 650 subjects and linked those repertoires to cytomegalovirus serostatus. HLA typing covered class I and class II loci at four-digit resolution. To decide whether each TCR beta V gene segment behaved as functional or pseudogenic, an earlier analysis of some 600 of the donors relied on high-throughput TCR beta sequencing. Donor age, sex, ethnicity and CMV serostatus were compiled together with the repertoire data. Across around 400 genotyped donors of the cohort, an average of about 240,000 unique TCR beta nucleotide sequences per donor were sequenced, and roughly 20% of those sequences were non-productive. In a later genetic analysis, genome-wide SNP genotypes for about three fifths of the 666 donors were used, and that subset was treated as a discovery cohort. The study combined high-throughput TCR immunosequencing, statistical association of individual TCRs with disease status, and machine learning to predict cytomegalovirus infection status. A separate validation cohort of 100 to 150 different subjects was used in addition to the roughly 670-subject first cohort. Of the 398 genotyped donors, 65% to 90% fell in the genetic ancestry cluster associated with self-reported Caucasian donors. Rather than drawing on any new phenotypic data, the later analysis identified candidate immune exposures from TCR beta sequences and the way those sequences occurred across donors. Four to six DR-DQ haplotypes were handled as single units for association and clustering, since linkage in the cohort was strong. A later analysis re-analyzed previously published TCR beta repertoires from 660 or so donors and added high-resolution HLA genotyping to study TCR occurrence patterns. Every repertoire in the discovery cohort had been generated on one and the same sequencing platform.

CDR1 is given as SGHNT and CDR2 as YYREEE, both from the germline V gene (reference sequence). The CDR3 spans 17 residues, from the cysteine through the phenylalanine. Of the read, only the CDR3 DNA is kept; its 51 bases are in frame from base 1. V was cut back by 3 bases and J by 0 bases, leaving a gap of 13 bases between them. Points on this clone: Its antigen target is currently unknown.

In total, over 600 healthy bone marrow donors made up the cohort. At the time of sampling, all cohort members were nominally healthy, though unrecorded immune exposures were likely present. The donor tested CMV seronegative, placing the donor among the roughly 350 seronegative members of the cohort. A peripheral blood sample was collected from each donor, and TCR beta sequencing was performed on peripheral blood mononuclear cells. The Qiagen DNeasy Blood Extraction Kit was used to extract genomic DNA from the blood cell samples. Libraries were prepared through the immunoSEQ multiplex PCR assay. A mixture of 60 forward primers for TCR Vbeta segments and 13 reverse primers for TCR Jbeta segments was used in the multiplex PCR. The CDR3 region of rearranged TCR beta genes was amplified from genomic DNA with a multiplex PCR assay. Amplified TCR beta libraries were sequenced as 87-base-pair reads on the Illumina HiSeq System. Processing in the source paper ran as follows. A later analysis counted about 80 million unique TCR beta chains across the 666 repertoires, and some 11 million of these chains were shared by at least two donors. Raw reads were error-corrected and collapsed into unique sequences with a nearest-neighbor algorithm that merged closely related sequences to remove PCR and sequencing errors. To assign V, D and J gene segments, CDR3 sequences were aligned to IMGT reference sequences. For a sequence to be retained, a match of at least six nucleotides to both a V gene segment and a J gene segment was required. A rearrangement was called productive if the CDR3 had no stop codons and remained in frame with V and J, and every other rearrangement was called non-productive. Following IMGT convention, CDR3 was defined as the stretch from the second conserved V-encoded cysteine up to the conserved J-encoded phenylalanine. The earlier analysis of some 550 of the donors excluded any sequence lacking an unambiguous match to a single V gene segment. In an earlier analysis of several hundred of the donors, a V segment was called functional when productive rearrangements were above 56.7%, and segregating when the standard deviation between donors exceeded 5%. A statistical classification framework was built for diagnosing cytomegalovirus status from the catalog of TCR beta chain sequences. A later analysis assigned V and J genes by comparing TCR nucleotide sequences with IMGT/GENE-DB human TR gene sequences. In a later analysis, CDR3 sequences and most-parsimonious VDJ recombination scenarios were assigned using the TCRdist pipeline. In a later analysis, each TCR beta chain was defined by its CDR3 amino acid sequence together with its V-gene family, and reads without a unique V-gene family were excluded. To address suspected cross-contamination and a sequencing artifact, a later analysis removed a few hundred highly shared, low-generation-probability nucleotide sequences. For each public chain, a later analysis derived a clonal expansion index from normalized ranks of inferred template counts within each repertoire. In a later analysis, generation probabilities were computed with a VDJ recombination model fitted to out-of-frame rearrangements, and the resulting probabilities were checked against IGoR. In a later analysis, hypergeometric tests were used to score TCR-TCR, TCR-HLA and TCR-CMV co-occurrence, with a repertoire-size bias correction applied to TCR pairs. False discovery rates were estimated in a later analysis by permuting HLA or CMV assignments 20 times. In a later analysis, co-occurring TCRs were grouped with DBSCAN, and TCRdist sequence similarity was added when clustering was performed within HLA-allele-positive subsets. Repertoires with fewer than 30,000 or more than 120,000 public chains, plus five repertoires with anomalous nucleotide sharing, were excluded from co-occurrence clustering. In its TCRdb copy, this immuneACCESS table keeps in-frame sequences only and misses some clones. Where compared with another copy, unresolved V genes explain less than half of these, and the others have no known cause. The V and J calls and the clone size are those of that table, but D and trimming were determined from the DNA. The table for this sample shows approximately 180,000 clones. The leading ten clones occupy 5.5% to 7.5% of the sample.

Summary of the overall study and its limitations: The study gave a list of 150 to 200 TCR beta chains associated with cytomegalovirus. A later analysis associated about 16,000 TCR beta sequences with specific HLA alleles at a false discovery rate of 0.05. The classifier was reported to diagnose cytomegalovirus status with high specificity and sensitivity in both the original and validation cohorts. Because counts were too low, about 18 rarely observed V segments, including chromosome 9 orphons, were excluded from the earlier analysis of fewer than 650 of the donors. According to a later genetic analysis, donors in an Asian-associated ancestry cluster had fewer N-insertions in productive TCRs than the roughly 700-donor mean. A later analysis found that TCR association rates varied across HLA loci, with DRB1 alleles showing the most associated TCRs and HLA-C alleles the fewest. This cohort had only TCR beta chains sequenced, and the lack of alpha or paired-chain data limited which features could be detected. Compared with equally common non-associated chains, HLA-associated TCR beta chains in a later analysis were more clonally expanded and had lower generation probabilities. A group of highly shared sequence variants was considered likely to be a technical artifact of the sequencing pipeline. A further reported finding was that TCR beta sequences accurately predicted the HLA-A and HLA-B alleles for most subjects in the first cohort. Correlated functional status among segregating V segments might be attributable to linkage disequilibrium, but an unknown experimental factor could not be ruled out. Sequencing depth was assumed to be roughly uniform across donors in the presence/absence analyses, though that assumption may not hold. In a later analysis, several top co-occurrence clusters were reported to appear linked to parvovirus B19, influenza, CMV and Epstein-Barr virus. While some public TCRs were present in many individuals, most TCR sequences turned up only very rarely across donors. A few of the identified cytomegalovirus-associated TCR beta chains were confirmed in vitro to be specific for cytomegalovirus antigens. An earlier analysis of some 590 of the donors showed that most TCR beta V segments appeared in productive rearrangements either about 90% or about 30% of the time, which broadly matched IMGT annotations. A later analysis found that most CMV-associated TCR beta chains appeared HLA-restricted, with HLA associations seemingly driven largely by CMV exposure. CMV serostatus was the only immune exposure information available for the cohort. The 87-base-pair reads could not distinguish some IMGT-functional V segments, including TRBV6-2 and TRBV6-3, so those segments were excluded. HLA typing was unavailable for some donors at each locus, so association tests used only the typed subset. When HLA alleles, especially DR and DQ, strongly co-occurred, TCR associations were difficult to assign to individual alleles. The authors suggested that the approach could potentially be generalized to other disease states and immunological phenotypes. A later genetic analysis associated a missense DCLRE1C variant with V-gene and J-gene trimming of TCR beta chains, and an independent cohort replicated the association.

The sequence joins TRBV5-4 to TRBJ1-6; D gene: possibly TRBD1, on 6 matching bases. The origin of this receptor is a man aged 25 to 45 in good health and CMV-seronegative. Sequenced material: PBMCs. The nucleotides read TGTGCCAGCAGCTCCAAGGGGGGGGGCTCCTATAATTCACCCCTCCACTTT. Translation gives CASSSKGGGSYNSPLHF. The CDR3 plus the reference TRBV5-4 and TRBJ1-6 genes for the other parts give the full variable domain: ETGVTQSPTHLIKTRGQQVTLRCSSQSGHNTVSWYQQALGQGPQFIFQYYREEENGRGNFPPRFSGLQFPNYSSELNVNALELDDSALYLCASSSKGGGSYNSPLHFGNGTRLTVT.